A single sample is the source of the 16 T cell receptor beta chains below, sequenced in a study of blood T cell repertoires in COVID-19. TCRdb keeps only in-frame clones here, not all; method: immunoSEQ multiplex PCR. The repertoire consists of tens of thousands of clones, with over 75% occurring once and the leading ten covering 4% to 5.5%. Material for sequencing was peripheral blood. The origin of the receptors is a human donor in a cohort sampled during active COVID-19.

The J gene is TRBJ2-1, the V gene TRBV24-1, with 9 bases fitting TRBD1. CDR3 length equals 16 residues. The V gene's germline CDR1 is KGHDR and CDR2 SFDVKD. V lost 2 bases to trimming and J lost 4 bases; unmatched junction nucleotides: 5. The CDR3 reads CATSDSPGTGYNEQFF. The CDR3 nucleotides are TGTGCCACCAGTGATTCCCCCGGGACAGGGTACAATGAGCAGTTCTTC.

Details on this clone: At one of its ends the junction is not consistent with the germline gene, which may arise from a read error. At the DNA level, this CDR3 is encoded by other sequences in the same sample as well. This chain links TRBV6-5 with TRBJ1-4, with 8 positions matching TRBD1. This CDR3 spans 14 amino acids. Germline V gene lookup returns CDR1 MNHEY and CDR2 SVGAGI. CDR3 in DNA: TGCGCCAGCAGTTCGGACAGGGAGGTGGAAAAACTGTTTTTT. Encoded protein: CASSSDREVEKLFF.

This clone was counted only a few times. V usage is TRBV18 and J usage is TRBJ1-6; D gene uncertain. From germline, CDR1 is KGHSH and CDR2 LQKENI. This CDR3 is built from 13 residues. Trimming removed 4 bases from V and 9 bases from J, with 10 bases in between. The CDR3 region is CASSLNEVSPLHF. DNA of the CDR3: TGTGCCAGCTCACTGAATGAGGTTTCACCCCTCCACTTT.

The CDR3, as DNA: TGTGCCAGCAGCCAACAGGTGAACACTGAAGCTTTCTTT. It encodes CASSQQVNTEAFF. V usage is TRBV7-3 and J usage is TRBJ1-1; perhaps TRBD1 as D (5 bases). The CDR3 contains 13 residues. V lost 5 bases to trimming and J lost 0 bases, with 7 bases between them. Germline-derived CDR1 and CDR2 are SGHTA and FQGTGA.

V usage is TRBV19 and J usage is TRBJ1-5, with D tentatively TRBD1 (5 bases). This CDR3 has 15 amino acids. V gave up 7 bases and J gave up 0 bases, with 13 bases separating them. From germline, CDR1 is LNHDA and CDR2 SQIVND (reference sequence). CDR3 residues: CASKQGSYSNQPQHF. The CDR3 DNA is TGTGCCAGTAAGCAGGGCTCTTATAGCAATCAGCCCCAGCATTTT.

In nucleotides, the CDR3 is TGCGCCAGCAGCTCACCCCGACAGGAGCTGTCACCCCTCCACTTT. This codes for CASSSPRQELSPLHF. V is TRBV4-1 and J is TRBJ1-6; a weak D match, TRBD1 (6 bases). V lost 5 bases and J 10 bases, leaving 18 bases between the germline ends. The CDR3 is made up of 15 amino acids. Germline CDR1 reads MGHRA; CDR2 reads YSYEKL.

The chain couples TRBV2 to TRBJ2-4, with 7 bases lining up with TRBD1. V dropped 8 bases and J dropped 1; count of bases not matched to a gene: 11. The CDR3 totals 16 residues. In germline, CDR1 is SNHLY, CDR2 FYNNEI. CDR3 bases: TGTGCCAGCGACAGGGCCTTCGACGGGGCCAAAAACATTCAGTACTTC. Translated: CASDRAFDGAKNIQYF.

This clone was observed once. The chain couples TRBV5-1 to TRBJ1-4, with TRBD1 matching 7 bases. Germline V lookup: CDR1 SGHRS, CDR2 YFSETQ. The CDR3 sequence is 14 residues long. V lost 2 bases to trimming and J lost 6 bases; unmatched junction nucleotides: 4. The CDR3 nucleotides are TGCGCCAGCAGCTTAGGGACAGAGGATGAAAAACTGTTTTTT. It codes for CASSLGTEDEKLFF.

The CDR3 spells CASSLQGASEKLFF. CDR3 sequence (DNA): TGTGCCAGCAGCTTACAGGGGGCATCGGAAAAACTGTTTTTT. V usage is TRBV5-4 and J usage is TRBJ1-4, with 9 positions matching TRBD1. The CDR3 has 14 amino acids. The V and J ends lost 2 bases and 8 bases, in that order; junction bases with no gene match: 4. CDR1 and CDR2 (germline): SGHNT, YYREEE (reference sequence).

The rearrangement links TRBV27 to TRBJ2-1; TRBD2 matches 11 bases. Per germline, CDR1 MNHEY and CDR2 SMNVEV (reference sequence). The CDR3 runs to 15 residues. The V segment lost 2 bases and the J segment 4 bases; nucleotides outside the gene matches: 1. The CDR3 loop reads CASSLASGGYNEQFF. The CDR3 DNA reads TGTGCCAGCAGTTTAGCTAGCGGGGGGTACAATGAGCAGTTCTTC.

V is TRBV9 and J is TRBJ1-1; the D gene is possibly TRBD1 (5 bases). CDR3 length: 14 amino acids. The germline V and J ends were trimmed by 2 bases and 1 base, with 9 bases remaining between them. The germline V gene encodes CDR1 SGDLS and CDR2 YYNGEE. Here the CDR3 DNA reads TGTGCCAGCAGCGTCCTACAGGAGAACACTGAAGCTTTCTTT. Translation: CASSVLQENTEAFF.

This sequence joins TRBV13 and TRBJ2-5; TRBD1 is a possible D gene (6 bases). There are 13 residues in the CDR3. Trimming removed 3 bases at V and 3 bases at J, with 8 bases between. Germline CDR1 reads PRHDT; CDR2 reads FYEKMQ (reference sequence). CDR3 bases: TGTGCCAGCAGCTTCCGACAGGAAGAGACCCAGTACTTC. Translation: CASSFRQEETQYF. Variable domain in full (rest from reference TRBV13 and TRBJ2-5): AAGVIQSPRHLIKEKRETATLKCYPIPRHDTVYWYQQGPGQDPQFLISFYEKMQSDKGSIPDRFSAQQFSDYHSELNMSSLELGDSALYFCASSFRQEETQYFGPGTRLLVL.

The rearrangement joins TRBV27 to TRBJ2-7; D is unresolved. Deletions cut 3 bases from V and 0 bases from J, with 6 bases between. CDR1 MNHEY and CDR2 SMNVEV come from the germline V gene (reference sequence). This CDR3 spans 13 amino acids. The DNA for the CDR3 is TGTGCCAGCAGTTTCGGTACCTCCTACGAGCAGTACTTC. Amino acid sequence: CASSFGTSYEQYF.

This chain uses TRBV9 with TRBJ2-7; 9 bases map to TRBD1. The CDR3 extends over 13 amino acids. V lost 3 bases to trimming and J lost 7 bases; unmatched junction nucleotides: 5. The germline V gene has CDR1 SGDLS and CDR2 YYNGEE. The CDR3 region is CASSAQGAGEQYF. CDR3 nucleotide sequence: TGTGCCAGCAGCGCACAGGGGGCTGGAGAGCAGTACTTC.

V usage is TRBV20-1 and J usage is TRBJ1-2; the match to TRBD1 covers 9 bases. Per the germline V gene, CDR1 is DFQATT and CDR2 is SNEGSKA (reference sequence). The CDR3 runs 11 residues. The junction had 3 bases not matched to a gene; V was cut back by 2 bases and J by 11 bases. For the CDR3, the DNA is TGCAGTGCTAGATGGGACAGGGATTACACCTTC. Translation: CSARWDRDYTF.

The rearrangement links TRBV12-5 to TRBJ1-1; 11 bases are a match to TRBD1. Trimming took 5 bases from V and 3 from J; bases not matched to a gene: 5. CDR1 is LGHNT, CDR2 FRNRAP, per germline. The CDR3 consists of 15 residues. CDR3 nucleotides: TGTGCTAGTGGTCTAAGGACAGGGGGCTACACTGAAGCTTTCTTT. Translating it yields CASGLRTGGYTEAFF.